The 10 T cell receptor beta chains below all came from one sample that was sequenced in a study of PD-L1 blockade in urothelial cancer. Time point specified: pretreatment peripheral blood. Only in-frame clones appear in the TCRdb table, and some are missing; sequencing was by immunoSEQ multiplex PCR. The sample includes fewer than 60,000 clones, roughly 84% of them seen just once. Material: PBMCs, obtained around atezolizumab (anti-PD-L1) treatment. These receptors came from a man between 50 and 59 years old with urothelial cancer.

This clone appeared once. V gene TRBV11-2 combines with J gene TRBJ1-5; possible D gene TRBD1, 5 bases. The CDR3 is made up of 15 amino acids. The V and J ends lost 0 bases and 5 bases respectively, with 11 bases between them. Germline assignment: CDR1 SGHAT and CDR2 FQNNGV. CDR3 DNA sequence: TGTGCCAGCAGCTTAGATAGGGGCCAGTATCAGCCCCAGCATTTT. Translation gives CASSLDRGQYQPQHF.

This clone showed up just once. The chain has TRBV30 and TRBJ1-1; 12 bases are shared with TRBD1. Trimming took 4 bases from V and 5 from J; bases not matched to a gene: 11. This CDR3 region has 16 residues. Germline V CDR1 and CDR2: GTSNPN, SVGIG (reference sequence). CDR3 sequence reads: CAWKRKGQGARTEAFF. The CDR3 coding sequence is TGTGCCTGGAAACGAAAGGGACAGGGGGCGCGGACTGAAGCTTTCTTT. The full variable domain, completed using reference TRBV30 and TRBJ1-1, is SQTIHQWPATLVQPVGSPLSLECTVEGTSNPNLYWYRQAAGRGLQLLFYSVGIGQISSEVPQNLSASRPQDRQFILSSKKLLLSDSGFYLCAWKRKGQGARTEAFFGQGTRLTVV.

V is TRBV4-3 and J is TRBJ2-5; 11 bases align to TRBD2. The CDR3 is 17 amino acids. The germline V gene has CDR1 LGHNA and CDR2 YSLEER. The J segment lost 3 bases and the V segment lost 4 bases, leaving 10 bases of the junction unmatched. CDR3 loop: CASSLLLGLAEKETQYF. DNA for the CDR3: TGCGCCAGCAGCCTCCTGCTGGGACTAGCGGAGAAAGAGACCCAGTACTTC.

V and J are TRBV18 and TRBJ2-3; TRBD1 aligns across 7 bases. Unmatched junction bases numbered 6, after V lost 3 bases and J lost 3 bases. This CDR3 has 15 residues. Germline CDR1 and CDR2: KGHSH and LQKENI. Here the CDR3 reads CASSPSYRGTDTQYF. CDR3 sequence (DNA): TGTGCCAGCTCACCTTCCTACAGGGGAACAGATACGCAGTATTTT.

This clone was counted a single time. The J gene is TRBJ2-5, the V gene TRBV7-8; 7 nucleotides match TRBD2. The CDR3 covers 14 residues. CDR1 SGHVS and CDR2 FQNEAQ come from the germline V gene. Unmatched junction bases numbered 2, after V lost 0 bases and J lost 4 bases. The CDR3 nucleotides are TGTGCCAGCAGCTTAGCCGGGGGGAGAGAGACCCAGTACTTC. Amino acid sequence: CASSLAGGRETQYF.

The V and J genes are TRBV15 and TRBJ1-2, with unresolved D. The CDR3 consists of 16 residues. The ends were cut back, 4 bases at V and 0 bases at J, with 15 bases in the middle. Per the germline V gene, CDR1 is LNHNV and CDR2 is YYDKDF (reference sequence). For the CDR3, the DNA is TGTGCCACCAGCACAGGATTACAGATTTCTAACTATGGCTACACCTTC. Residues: CATSTGLQISNYGYTF.

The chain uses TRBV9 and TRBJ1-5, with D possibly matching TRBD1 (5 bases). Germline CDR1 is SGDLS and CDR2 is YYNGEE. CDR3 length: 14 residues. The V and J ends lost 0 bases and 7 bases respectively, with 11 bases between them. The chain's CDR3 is CASSVEAGPQPQHF. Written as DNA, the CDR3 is TGTGCCAGCAGCGTAGAGGCGGGGCCGCAGCCCCAGCATTTT.

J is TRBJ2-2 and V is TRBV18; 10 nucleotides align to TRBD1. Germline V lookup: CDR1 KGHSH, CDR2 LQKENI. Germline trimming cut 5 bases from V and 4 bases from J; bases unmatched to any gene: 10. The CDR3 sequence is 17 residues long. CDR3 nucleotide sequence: TGTGCCAGCTCAATGCAGCCCAGGACAGGGGGCACCGGGGAGCTGTTTTTT. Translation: CASSMQPRTGGTGELFF.

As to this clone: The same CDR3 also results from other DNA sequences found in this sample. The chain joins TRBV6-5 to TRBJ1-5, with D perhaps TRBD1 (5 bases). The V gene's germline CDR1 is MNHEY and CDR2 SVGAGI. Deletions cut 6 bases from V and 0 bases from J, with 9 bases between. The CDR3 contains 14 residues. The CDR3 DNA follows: TGTGCCAGCAGACCGGACAATAGCAATCAGCCCCAGCATTTT. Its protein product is CASRPDNSNQPQHF.

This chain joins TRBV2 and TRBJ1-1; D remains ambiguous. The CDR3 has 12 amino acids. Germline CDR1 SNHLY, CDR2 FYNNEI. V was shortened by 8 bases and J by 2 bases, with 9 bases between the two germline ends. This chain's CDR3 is CASARGNTEAFF. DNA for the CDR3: TGTGCCAGCGCTCGAGGTAACACTGAAGCTTTCTTT.